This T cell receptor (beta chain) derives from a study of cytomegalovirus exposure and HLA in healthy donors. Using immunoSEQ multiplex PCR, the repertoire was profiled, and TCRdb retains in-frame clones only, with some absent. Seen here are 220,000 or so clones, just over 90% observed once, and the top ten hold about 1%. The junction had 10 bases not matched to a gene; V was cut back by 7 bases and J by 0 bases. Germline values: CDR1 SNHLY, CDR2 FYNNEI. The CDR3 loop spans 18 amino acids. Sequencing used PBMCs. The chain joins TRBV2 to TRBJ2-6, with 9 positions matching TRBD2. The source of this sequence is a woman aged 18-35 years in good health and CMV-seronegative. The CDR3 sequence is CASTPVGSGSSGANVLTF. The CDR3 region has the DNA TGTGCCAGCACTCCGGTGGGTAGCGGGAGCTCTGGGGCCAACGTCCTGACTTTC.